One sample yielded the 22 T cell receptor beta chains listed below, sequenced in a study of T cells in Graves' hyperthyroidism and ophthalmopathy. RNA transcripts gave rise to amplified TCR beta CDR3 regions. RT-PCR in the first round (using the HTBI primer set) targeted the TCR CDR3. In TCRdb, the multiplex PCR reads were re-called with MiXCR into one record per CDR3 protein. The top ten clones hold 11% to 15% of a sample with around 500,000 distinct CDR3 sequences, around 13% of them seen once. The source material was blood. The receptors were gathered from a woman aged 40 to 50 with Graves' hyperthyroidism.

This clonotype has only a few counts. CDR3 bases: TGTGCCAGTAGTTATACCAGCTCCTACAATGAGCAGTTCTTC. As protein: CASSYTSSYNEQFF. V gene TRBV19 combines with J gene TRBJ2-1, with D uncertain. Trimming pared 5 bases from V and 0 bases from J, leaving 8 bases between. The CDR3 has 14 amino acids. Germline CDR1 reads LNHDA; CDR2 reads SQIVND (reference sequence).

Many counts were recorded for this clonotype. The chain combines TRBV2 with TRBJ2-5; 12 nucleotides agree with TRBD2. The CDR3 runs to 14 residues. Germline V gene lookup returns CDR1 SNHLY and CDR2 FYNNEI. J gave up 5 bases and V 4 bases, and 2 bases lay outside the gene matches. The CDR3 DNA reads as TGTGCCAGCAGTGCCGGACTAGCGGGGGAGACCCAGTACTTC. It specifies CASSAGLAGETQYF. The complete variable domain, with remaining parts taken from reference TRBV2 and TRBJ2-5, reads EPEVTQTPSHQVTQMGQEVILRCVPISNHLYFYWYRQILGQKVEFLVSFYNNEISEKSEIFDDQFSVERPDGSNFTLKIRSTKLEDSAMYFCASSAGLAGETQYFGPGTRLLVL.

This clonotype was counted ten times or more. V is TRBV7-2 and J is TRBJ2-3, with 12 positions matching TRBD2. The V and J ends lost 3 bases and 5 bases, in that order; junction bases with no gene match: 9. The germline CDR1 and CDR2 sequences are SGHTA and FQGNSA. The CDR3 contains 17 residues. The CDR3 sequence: CASSFQTSGRGEDTQYF. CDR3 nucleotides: TGTGCCAGCAGCTTCCAGACTAGCGGGAGAGGAGAAGATACGCAGTATTTT.

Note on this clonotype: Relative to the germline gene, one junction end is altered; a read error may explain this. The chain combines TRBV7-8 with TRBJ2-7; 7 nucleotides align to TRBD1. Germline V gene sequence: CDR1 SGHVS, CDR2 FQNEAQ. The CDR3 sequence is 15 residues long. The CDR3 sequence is CASSQEWTGSREQYF. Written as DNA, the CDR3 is TGCGCCAGCAGCCAAGAATGGACAGGCTCTCGGGAGCAGTACTTC.

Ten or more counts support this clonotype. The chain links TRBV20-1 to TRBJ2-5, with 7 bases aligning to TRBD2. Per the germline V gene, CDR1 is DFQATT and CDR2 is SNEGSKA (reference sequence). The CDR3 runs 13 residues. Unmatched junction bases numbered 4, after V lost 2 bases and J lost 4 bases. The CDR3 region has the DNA TGCAGTGCTAGAACGGCGGGAGTAGAGACCCAGTACTTC. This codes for CSARTAGVETQYF.

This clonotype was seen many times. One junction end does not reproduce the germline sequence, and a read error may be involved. The CDR3 reads CASSSGLAGGETQYF. CDR3 coding DNA: TGTGCTAGCAGCTCGGGACTAGCGGGAGGGGAGACCCAGTACTTC. The rearrangement links TRBV7-7 to TRBJ2-5; TRBD2 matches 16 bases. The germline V gene encodes CDR1 SSHAT and CDR2 FNYEAQ (reference sequence). The length of the CDR3 is 15 residues.

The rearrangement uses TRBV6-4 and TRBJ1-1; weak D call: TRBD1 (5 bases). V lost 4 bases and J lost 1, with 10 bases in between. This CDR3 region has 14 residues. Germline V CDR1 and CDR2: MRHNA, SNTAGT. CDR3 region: CASSARGQNTEAFF. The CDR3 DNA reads TGTGCCAGCAGTGCTAGAGGACAGAACACTGAAGCTTTCTTT.

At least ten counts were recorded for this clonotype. The chain's CDR3 is CSASSGRFTDTQYF. The CDR3, as DNA: TGCAGTGCTAGTAGCGGGAGGTTCACAGATACGCAGTATTTT. The chain joins TRBV20-1 to TRBJ2-3, with TRBD2 identical over 10 bases. Germline trimming cut 3 bases from V and 2 bases from J; bases unmatched to any gene: 2. This CDR3 has 14 residues. Germline loops: CDR1 DFQATT, CDR2 SNEGSKA (reference sequence).

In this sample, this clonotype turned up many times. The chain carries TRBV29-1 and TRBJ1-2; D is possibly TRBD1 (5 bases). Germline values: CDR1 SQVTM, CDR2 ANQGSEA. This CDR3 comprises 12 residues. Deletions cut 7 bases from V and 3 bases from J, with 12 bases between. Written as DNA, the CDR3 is TGCAGCGCCGCGTCGGGGGACTATGGCTACACCTTC. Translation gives CSAASGDYGYTF.

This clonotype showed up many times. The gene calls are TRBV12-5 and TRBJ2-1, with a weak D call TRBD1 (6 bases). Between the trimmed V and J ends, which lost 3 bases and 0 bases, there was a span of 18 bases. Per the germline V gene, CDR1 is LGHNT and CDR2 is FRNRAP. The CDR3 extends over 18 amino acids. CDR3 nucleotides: TGTGCTAGTGGTTTCTTCTCGGGAAGGGGGACCTCCTACAATGAGCAGTTCTTC. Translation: CASGFFSGRGTSYNEQFF.

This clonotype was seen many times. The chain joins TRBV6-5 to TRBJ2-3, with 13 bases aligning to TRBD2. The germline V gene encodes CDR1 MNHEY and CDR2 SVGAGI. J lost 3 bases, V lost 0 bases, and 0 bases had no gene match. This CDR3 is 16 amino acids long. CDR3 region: CASSYSTSGRTDTQYF. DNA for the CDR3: TGTGCCAGCAGTTACTCGACTAGCGGGAGGACAGATACGCAGTATTTT.

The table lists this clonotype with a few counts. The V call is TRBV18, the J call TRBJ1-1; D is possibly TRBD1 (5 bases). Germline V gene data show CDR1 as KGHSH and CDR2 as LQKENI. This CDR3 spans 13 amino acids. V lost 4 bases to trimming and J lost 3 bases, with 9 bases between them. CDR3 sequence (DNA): TGTGCCAGCTCACAGGGGTCGGACACTGAAGCTTTCTTT. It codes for CASSQGSDTEAFF. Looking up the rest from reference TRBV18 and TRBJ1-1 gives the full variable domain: NAGVMQNPRHLVRRRGQEARLRCSPMKGHSHVYWYRQLPEEGLKFMVYLQKENIIDESGMPKERFSAEFPKEGPSILRIQQVVRGDSAAYFCASSQGSDTEAFFGQGTRLTVV.

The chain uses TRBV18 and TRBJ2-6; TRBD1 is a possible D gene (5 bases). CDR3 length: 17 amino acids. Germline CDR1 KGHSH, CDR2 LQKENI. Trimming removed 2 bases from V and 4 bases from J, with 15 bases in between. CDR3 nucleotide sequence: TGTGCCAGCTCACCAATTTTTAGGGGATCCGGGGCCAACGTCCTGACTTTC. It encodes CASSPIFRGSGANVLTF.

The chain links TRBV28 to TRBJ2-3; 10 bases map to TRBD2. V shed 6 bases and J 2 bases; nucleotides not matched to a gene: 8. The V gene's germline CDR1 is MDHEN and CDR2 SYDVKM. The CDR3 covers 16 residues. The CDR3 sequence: CASRSTSGTYTDTQYF. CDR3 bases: TGTGCCAGCAGGTCCACTAGCGGGACTTACACAGATACGCAGTATTTT.

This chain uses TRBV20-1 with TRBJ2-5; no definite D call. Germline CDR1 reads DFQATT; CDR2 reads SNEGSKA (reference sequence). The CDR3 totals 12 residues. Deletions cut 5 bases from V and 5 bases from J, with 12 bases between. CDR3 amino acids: CSAPIAAETQYF. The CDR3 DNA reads TGCAGTGCTCCTATAGCTGCGGAGACCCAGTACTTC.

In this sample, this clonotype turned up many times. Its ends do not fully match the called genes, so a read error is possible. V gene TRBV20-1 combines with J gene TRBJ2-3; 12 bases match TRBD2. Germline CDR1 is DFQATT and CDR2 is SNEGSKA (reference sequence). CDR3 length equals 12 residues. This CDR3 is CSTSGRPDTQYF. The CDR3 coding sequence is TGCAGTACTAGCGGGAGGCCAGATACGCAGTATTTT.

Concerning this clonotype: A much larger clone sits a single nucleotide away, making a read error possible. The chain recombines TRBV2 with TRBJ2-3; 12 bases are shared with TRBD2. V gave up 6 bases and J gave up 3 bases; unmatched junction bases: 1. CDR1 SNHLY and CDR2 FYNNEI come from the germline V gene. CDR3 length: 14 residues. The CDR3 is CASSGTSGTDTQYF. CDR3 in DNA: TGTGCCAGCAGCGGGACTAGCGGGACAGATACGCAGTATTTT.

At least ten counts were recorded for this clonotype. DNA for the CDR3: TGTGCCAGCAGTGAGGGACTAGCGGGCACCTACGAGCAGTACTTC. Protein product: CASSEGLAGTYEQYF. This chain uses TRBV6-1 with TRBJ2-7; 12 bases fit TRBD2. V trimming: 3 bases; J trimming: 2 bases; junction bases outside the gene matches: 2. The CDR3 runs to 15 residues. Germline values: CDR1 MNHNS, CDR2 SASEGT.

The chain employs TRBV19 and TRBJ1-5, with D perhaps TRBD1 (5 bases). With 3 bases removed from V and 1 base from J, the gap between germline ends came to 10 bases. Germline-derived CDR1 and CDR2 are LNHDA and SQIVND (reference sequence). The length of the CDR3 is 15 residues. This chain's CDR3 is CASSMGRGSNQPQHF. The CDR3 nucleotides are TGTGCCAGTAGTATGGGGCGAGGAAGCAATCAGCCCCAGCATTTT.

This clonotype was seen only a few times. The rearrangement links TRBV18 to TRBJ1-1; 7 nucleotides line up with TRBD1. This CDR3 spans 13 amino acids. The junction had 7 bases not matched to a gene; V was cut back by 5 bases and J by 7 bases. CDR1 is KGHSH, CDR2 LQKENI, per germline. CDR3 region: CASSSGQYNEAFF. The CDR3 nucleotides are TGTGCCAGCTCATCGGGACAGTACAATGAAGCTTTCTTT.

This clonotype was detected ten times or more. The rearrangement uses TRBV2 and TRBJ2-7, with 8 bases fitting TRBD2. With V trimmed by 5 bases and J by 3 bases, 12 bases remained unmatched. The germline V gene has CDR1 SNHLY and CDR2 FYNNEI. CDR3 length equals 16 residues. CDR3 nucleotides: TGTGCCAGCAGTCCATTTATACTAGCGGCTGACTACGAGCAGTACTTC. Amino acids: CASSPFILAADYEQYF. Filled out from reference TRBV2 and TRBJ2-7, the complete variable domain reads EPEVTQTPSHQVTQMGQEVILRCVPISNHLYFYWYRQILGQKVEFLVSFYNNEISEKSEIFDDQFSVERPDGSNFTLKIRSTKLEDSAMYFCASSPFILAADYEQYFGPGTRLTVT.

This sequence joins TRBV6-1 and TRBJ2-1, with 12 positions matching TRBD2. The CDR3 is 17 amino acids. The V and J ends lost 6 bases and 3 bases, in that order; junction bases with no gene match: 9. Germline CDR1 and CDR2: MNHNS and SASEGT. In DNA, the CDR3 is TGTGCCAGCAGGTTATCCGGGACTAGCGGGCTCTACAATGAGCAGTTCTTC. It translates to CASRLSGTSGLYNEQFF.